A selection of T cell receptor beta chains follows, all from one sample in a study of blood T cell repertoires in COVID-19. Profiling relied on immunoSEQ multiplex PCR, and the TCRdb table lists in-frame clones only, not all of them. The sample lists around 400,000 clones; 80% to 90% were seen once. Sequenced input: peripheral blood. The receptor source for this set is a woman in her sixties with COVID-19, enrolled during active disease. The CDR3 runs from the conserved cysteine through the conserved F or W. A D gene is named only where the DNA matches it firmly. A row's size may be missing; if present it is once, few, many or a size class.

TGTGCCAGCAGCCAAGCCGGACAGGGGGTCTCAGGGGAGCTGTTTTTT,CASSQAGQGVSGELFF,TRBV3-1/TRBV3-2,NA,TRBD1,TRBJ2-2
TGCGCCAGCAGCCCGAACCGGGACTCAGCAACTAATGAAAAACTGTTTTTT,CASSPNRDSATNEKLFF,TRBV5-1,NA,NA,TRBJ1-4
TGTGCCAGCAGTGCCGGGACATATAACTCTGGAAACACCATATATTTT,CASSAGTYNSGNTIYF,TRBV6-1,NA,NA,TRBJ1-3
TGTGCCAGCAGCTTAAGCAGTCCCACTGAAGCTTTCTTT,CASSLSSPTEAFF,TRBV7-3,NA,NA,TRBJ1-1
TGTGCCAGCAGTGAAGGTGCAGGGGGGACAGATACGCAGTATTTT,CASSEGAGGTDTQYF,TRBV2,NA,NA,TRBJ2-3
TGTGCCAGCAGCTTTACTAACACCGGGGAGCTGTTTTTT,CASSFTNTGELFF,TRBV11-2,NA,NA,TRBJ2-2
TGTGCCAGCAGTAAAGGGGGTAGCGGGCGGGTTACAGAGACCCAGTACTTC,CASSKGGSGRVTETQYF,TRBV25-1,once,NA,TRBJ2-5
TGTGCCAGCAGCGTGGGAGGGGCCAGCACAGATACGCAGTATTTT,CASSVGGASTDTQYF,TRBV9,NA,TRBD2,TRBJ2-3
TGTGCCAGCAGCCAAGCCAGGGCCACTGAAGCTTTCTTT,CASSQARATEAFF,TRBV14,NA,NA,TRBJ1-1
TGTGCCGCGGGGGGACAGGGAAAGATTGAAAAACTGTTTTTT,CAAGGQGKIEKLFF,TRBV28,NA,TRBD1,TRBJ1-4
TGTGCCAGCAGCCTCGGACAGGGGGCGTATGTAGACACTGAAGCTTTCTTT,CASSLGQGAYVDTEAFF,TRBV14,NA,TRBD1,TRBJ1-1
TGTGCCAGCAGTGGACAGCCTAACTATGGCTACACCTTC,CASSGQPNYGYTF,TRBV27,NA,NA,TRBJ1-2
TGTGCCAGCACCTACGCGGATGAAGCTTTCTTT,CASTYADEAFF,TRBV6-5,NA,NA,TRBJ1-1
TGTGCCAGCAGCGTATCGGGACAATTTGACAATGAGCAGTTCTTC,CASSVSGQFDNEQFF,TRBV9,NA,NA,TRBJ2-1
TGTGCCAGCAGCGTAACTAGCGGGGGAAAAGATACGCAGTATTTT,CASSVTSGGKDTQYF,TRBV9,NA,TRBD2,TRBJ2-3
TGTGCCAGCAGTGAGCCCGTAATGACAGGGGGCAAGATTTCACCCCTCCACTTT,CASSEPVMTGGKISPLHF,TRBV28,NA,TRBD1,TRBJ1-6
TGTGCCAGCAGCCCCAAAGCGGGATTCTACAATGAGCAGTTCTTC,CASSPKAGFYNEQFF,TRBV7-9,NA,TRBD2,TRBJ2-1
TGTGCCAGCAGCTTCGAGCTGATGCGCTTCAGAGGAGAAAAACTGTTTTTT,CASSFELMRFRGEKLFF,TRBV11-2,NA,NA,TRBJ1-4
TGTGCCAGTAGTCGCCGAGCGGGGGGGGCTGGGGATACGCAGTATTTT,CASSRRAGGAGDTQYF,TRBV19,NA,TRBD2,TRBJ2-3
TGTGCCAGCAGCTCTACAGGTAAAGCTAACTATGGCTACACCTTC,CASSSTGKANYGYTF,TRBV13,NA,NA,TRBJ1-2
TGTGCCAGCAGCCAATCCAGTGGGGGGGCTGGCGAGCAGTACTTC,CASSQSSGGAGEQYF,TRBV3-1/TRBV3-2,once,NA,TRBJ2-7
TGTGCCAGCAGTTTCCCAGCGGGGGGACGGGAGCAGTTCTTC,CASSFPAGGREQFF,TRBV28,once,TRBD2,TRBJ2-1
TGTGCCTGGAGTTTGGCGGCTGCAAGAAAACTGTTTTTT,CAWSLAAARKLFF,TRBV30,NA,NA,TRBJ1-4
TGTGCCAGCTCACCAACCCCGCAGGGGCTCTCTGGAAACACCATATATTTT,CASSPTPQGLSGNTIYF,TRBV18,NA,NA,TRBJ1-3
TGTGCCAGCAGCCGACAGGGGGTGGATGGCTACACCTTC,CASSRQGVDGYTF,TRBV14,NA,TRBD1,TRBJ1-2
TGTGCCTGGACGACGGGACTTTACAGAGCTTTCTTT,CAWTTGLYRAFF,TRBV30,once,NA,TRBJ1-1
TGCAGTGCTAGAGATACCTACGAGCAGTACTTC,CSARDTYEQYF,TRBV20-1,NA,NA,TRBJ2-7
TGCGCCAGCACCCACAGAAACGACAGGGGACCCTACAATGAGCAGTTCTTC,CASTHRNDRGPYNEQFF,TRBV5-1,NA,TRBD1,TRBJ2-1
TGTGCCAGCAGCTTCTCACGGGGCACAGATACGCAGTATTTT,CASSFSRGTDTQYF,TRBV5-4,NA,NA,TRBJ2-3
TGCGCCAGCAGCTTGGGACGGCAGGGAGGTAGCACTGAAGCTTTCTTT,CASSLGRQGGSTEAFF,TRBV5-1,NA,NA,TRBJ1-1
TGTGCCAGCAGCCTTCTTGGGCCTAGTCGGGATGGGACTGAAGCTTTCTTT,CASSLLGPSRDGTEAFF,TRBV16,NA,NA,TRBJ1-1
TGCGCCAGCAGCTTGGAGGCAGGGGTTAATTCACCCCTCCACTTT,CASSLEAGVNSPLHF,TRBV5-1,NA,NA,TRBJ1-6
TGTGCCAGCAGCCTCGTTTTCGCTAACTATGGCTACACCTTC,CASSLVFANYGYTF,TRBV14,NA,NA,TRBJ1-2
TGTGCCAGCAGTCGTAACGGTGGCTACACCTTC,CASSRNGGYTF,TRBV2,once,NA,TRBJ1-2
TGTGCCAGCAGTTACTCGATGTGGACTTTGAACACTGAAGCTTTCTTT,CASSYSMWTLNTEAFF,TRBV6-2/TRBV6-3,NA,NA,TRBJ1-1
TGCGCCAGCAGTGTGAACAGGGTCTCCGAGCAGTACTTC,CASSVNRVSEQYF,TRBV10-1,NA,NA,TRBJ2-7
TGTGCCACCAGCAGGGCAACCTACCCCGTGACAGGGCTGAACACTGAAGCTTTCTTT,CATSRATYPVTGLNTEAFF,TRBV15,NA,TRBD1,TRBJ1-1
TGTGCCAGCAGCCAAGATCTACAGGGTAATGAAAAACTGTTTTTT,CASSQDLQGNEKLFF,TRBV4-2,NA,NA,TRBJ1-4
TGCGCCAGCAGCCTTGCAGGGTTCCCAGATACGCAGTATTTT,CASSLAGFPDTQYF,TRBV4-1,NA,NA,TRBJ2-3
TGTGCCAGTAGTATAATAGGGGTGGGCAAGTACAATGAGCAGTTCTTC,CASSIIGVGKYNEQFF,TRBV19,NA,NA,TRBJ2-1
TGCAGTGCTAGTACAAGGACAGAATTCAACTATGGCTACACCTTC,CSASTRTEFNYGYTF,TRBV20-1,NA,NA,TRBJ1-2
TGTGCCAGCAGTGAATCAGGGGGCTATGGCTACACCTTC,CASSESGGYGYTF,TRBV25-1,many,TRBD1,TRBJ1-2
TGCGCCAGCAGCTTGTCATGGACAGGGAATGGCTACACCTTC,CASSLSWTGNGYTF,TRBV5-1,NA,TRBD1,TRBJ1-2
TGTGCCAGCTCACCACAGGGGGTGAATAGCAATCAGCCCCAGCATTTT,CASSPQGVNSNQPQHF,TRBV18,NA,NA,TRBJ1-5
TGTGCCAGCAGTTACGGGGGGGAAGAGACCCAGTACTTC,CASSYGGEETQYF,TRBV6-5,NA,TRBD2,TRBJ2-5
TGTGCCAGCAGTTACTCCGGACAGCTCAACTCACCCCTCCACTTT,CASSYSGQLNSPLHF,TRBV6-5,few,NA,TRBJ1-6
TGTGCCAGCAGTTGGCAGGGGGCGGCCTACGAGCAGTACTTC,CASSWQGAAYEQYF,TRBV6-5,NA,TRBD1,TRBJ2-7
TGCAGCGTCCGGGGGACAGTAGAGACCCAGTACTTC,CSVRGTVETQYF,TRBV29-1,NA,NA,TRBJ2-5
TGTGCCAGCAGCCTTAGCGGGGGGGCCGGTGGAGAGACCCAGTACTTC,CASSLSGGAGGETQYF,TRBV7-2,NA,TRBD2,TRBJ2-5
TGCAGCGTTCTAGCGGGTTTCATCACAGATACGCAGTATTTT,CSVLAGFITDTQYF,TRBV29-1,NA,TRBD2,TRBJ2-3
TGTGCCAGCAAATTCGGTATCGAGTTCGGGTACAATGAGCAGTTCTTC,CASKFGIEFGYNEQFF,TRBV6-6,few,NA,TRBJ2-1
TGTGCCAGCAGTTTCACGACAGGGTTGGGCTACACCTTC,CASSFTTGLGYTF,TRBV6-5,NA,TRBD1,TRBJ1-2
TGTGCCAGCTCCTTCCCGGTTGGCGAGCAGTACTTC,CASSFPVGEQYF,TRBV11-2,NA,NA,TRBJ2-7
TGTGCCAGCAGCCCACATACCAGGGGGCAAGGAAACACCATATATTTT,CASSPHTRGQGNTIYF,TRBV7-8,NA,TRBD1,TRBJ1-3
TGTGCCTGGGATATTCAGGGAACCGGGGAGCTGTTTTTT,CAWDIQGTGELFF,TRBV30,once,NA,TRBJ2-2
TGTGCCAGCAGCCAATCCCCGGGACAGGGGGCCTACGAGCAGTACTTC,CASSQSPGQGAYEQYF,TRBV7-2,NA,TRBD1,TRBJ2-7
TGTGCCAGTAGTCCAGGGAAAACCTCCCCTGAAAATTCACCCCTCCACTTT,CASSPGKTSPENSPLHF,TRBV19,NA,NA,TRBJ1-6
TGTGCCAGCTCCCCGGGACAGGGGCAATTCATTCAGTACTTC,CASSPGQGQFIQYF,TRBV18,NA,TRBD1,TRBJ2-4
TGTGCCAGTAGTATAAAAGGGGGAGGCAATCAGCCCCAGCATTTT,CASSIKGGGNQPQHF,TRBV19,NA,NA,TRBJ1-5